The 28 T cell receptor beta chains presented below share a single source sample, sequenced in a study of tumor and adjacent non-tumor tissue in lung cancer. The template was RNA from unsorted bulk tissue. The library came from three nested PCR rounds adapted from ARM-PCR protocols. TCRdb fed the multiplex PCR reads into MiXCR, producing one record per CDR3 protein. The repertoire includes 200,000 or so distinct CDR3 sequences, 70% to 75% of them detected once, and about 23% sits in the top ten. The specimen was lung tumor tissue. These TCRs come from a man between 60 and 75 years old with non-small cell lung cancer.

This clonotype was found a few times. The chain recombines TRBV30 with TRBJ2-5; D unresolved. CDR1 is GTSNPN and CDR2 is SVGIG in the germline V gene (reference sequence). The V gene lost 0 bases and the J gene lost 4 bases, with 3 bases spanning the gap. There are 11 residues in the CDR3. The DNA of the CDR3 is TGTGCCTGGAGTGTCTTAGAGACCCAGTACTTC. It specifies CAWSVLETQYF.

As concerns this clonotype: Possible read error: a much larger clone is one base away. The rearrangement uses TRBV20-1 and TRBJ2-7, with D tentatively TRBD1 (5 bases). Germline-derived CDR1 and CDR2 are DFQATT and SNEGSKA (reference sequence). The V end lost 0 bases, the J end lost 0 bases, and 15 bases lay between the germline ends. This CDR3 region has 16 residues. The CDR3 DNA is TGCAGTGCTAGAGATCAGCGCAGGGTAGTCTCCTACGAGCAGTACTTC. This translates into CSARDQRRVVSYEQYF.

As regards this clonotype: The junction does not match germline at one end; this may be a read error. V is TRBV20-1 and J is TRBJ2-7, with a tentative D call TRBD2 (6 bases). Germline V lookup: CDR1 DFQATT, CDR2 SNEGSKA (reference sequence). The length of the CDR3 is 12 residues. The CDR3 DNA follows: TGCAGTGCCCCCTGGGAGGACTACGAGCGGTACTTC. Amino acid sequence: CSAPWEDYERYF.

The CDR3 nucleotides are TGCGCCAGCAGTCAGTCAAGTCGGGATCGGGGCACAGTTGGTGATGAGCAGTTCTTC. It yields the protein CASSQSSRDRGTVGDEQFF. V gene TRBV23-1 combines with J gene TRBJ2-1, with D possibly called TRBD1 or TRBD2 (5 bases each). TRBV23-1 is identified as an open reading frame with a role that is uncertain. V lost 3 bases and J 8 bases, leaving 29 bases between the germline ends. The CDR3 length is 19 residues.

A word on this clonotype: The final CDR3 position lacks the conserved phenylalanine or tryptophan, pointing to a likely read error. This sequence joins TRBV11-2 and TRBJ1-1; no reliable D call. Per the germline V gene, CDR1 is SGHAT and CDR2 is FQNNGV. The CDR3 covers 12 residues. The CDR3 nucleotides are TGTGCCAACAGCTTAGAATTCACCGAAGCTTTCCTT. This gives the protein CANSLEFTEAFL.

Details on this clonotype: An end of the junction differs from the germline gene, which may be a read error. In DNA, the CDR3 is TGTGCCAGCAGCTTGGGCAGCTACTCCTACAATGAGGAGTCCTTC. This gives the protein CASSLGSYSYNEESF. The chain uses TRBV5-6 and TRBJ2-1; no firm D call. From germline, CDR1 is SGHDT and CDR2 YYEEEE. The CDR3 has 15 amino acids.

A note on this clonotype: This may come from a read error, since a much larger clone is one base off. The V and J genes are TRBV6-5 and TRBJ2-7; 8 nucleotides align to TRBD1. CDR1 MNHEY and CDR2 SVGAGI come from the germline V gene. The CDR3 length is 11 residues. The CDR3 DNA is TGTGCCAGCGGACAGGGCTACGAGCGGTACTTC. Protein sequence: CASGQGYERYF.

DNA for the CDR3: TGTGCCAGCACCCCTCCTAAAGGGACCTTAGGGGCCAACGTCCTGACTTTC. Translated: CASTPPKGTLGANVLTF. The chain has TRBV12-3 or TRBV12-4 and TRBJ2-6; the D gene could be TRBD1 or TRBD2 (5 bases each). There are 17 residues in the CDR3. Trimming pared 7 bases from V and 4 bases from J, leaving 20 bases between.

Turning to this clonotype: Sequence at one end of the junction differs from germline and may be a read error. V is TRBV5-6 and J is TRBJ2-3; D remains ambiguous. The germline gives CDR1 SGHDT, CDR2 YYEEEE. The CDR3 consists of 16 residues. The CDR3 DNA follows: TGTGCCAGCAGTTTGGCCGTGACCTTCCTCACAGATACGCAGTATTTT. Translation gives CASSLAVTFLTDTQYF.

Many counts were recorded for this clonotype. The chain links TRBV20-1 to TRBJ2-7; TRBD2 might be the D (7 bases). The V gene lost 0 bases and the J gene lost 6 bases, with 21 bases spanning the gap. The CDR3 totals 16 residues. The germline CDR1 and CDR2 sequences are DFQATT and SNEGSKA (reference sequence). The CDR3 DNA follows: TGCAGTGCTAGAGATAGTACGGGGGGCTCCCCGGGCGAGCAGTACTTC. This encodes CSARDSTGGSPGEQYF.

Points on this clonotype: This sequence may be a read error, since a much larger clone differs from it by one base. The chain joins TRBV11-2 to TRBJ1-1, with a weak D call TRBD1 (5 bases). The CDR3 extends over 14 amino acids. Germline values: CDR1 SGHAT, CDR2 FQNNGV. V was cut by 4 bases and J by 1 base, with 10 bases left in between. CDR3 sequence: CASSSETANTEAFF. The CDR3 DNA reads TGTGCCAGCAGCTCAGAGACAGCGAACACTGAAGCTTTCTTT. Using reference TRBV11-2 and TRBJ1-1 for the parts outside the CDR3, the full variable domain is EAGVAQSPRYKIIEKRQSVAFWCNPISGHATLYWYQQILGQGPKLLIQFQNNGVVDDSQLPKDRFSAERLKGVDSTLKIQPAKLEDSAVYLCASSSETANTEAFFGQGTRLTVV.

About this clonotype itself: The junction differs from germline at one of its ends, possibly a read error. The genes are TRBV20-1 and TRBJ2-7; no definite D call. The CDR3 totals 15 residues. Germline V lookup: CDR1 DFQATT, CDR2 SNEGSKA (reference sequence). In DNA form, the CDR3 reads TGCAGTGCTAGAGAAAGGACCTTACCATCCTACGAGAAGTACTTC. It yields the protein CSARERTLPSYEKYF.

About this clonotype: The conserved closing phenylalanine or tryptophan is absent in this CDR3, likely reflecting a read error. The chain carries TRBV6-6 and TRBJ2-7; D unresolved. There are 12 residues in the CDR3. Germline V CDR1 and CDR2: MNHNY, SVGAGI (reference sequence). V shed 2 bases and J shed 7 bases, with 9 bases lying between them. CDR3 coding DNA: TGTGCCAGCAGTTACCACACCGTGGAGCAGTACTTA. Encoded protein: CASSYHTVEQYL.

This chain joins TRBV20-1 and TRBJ2-1; TRBD2 is a possible D gene (7 bases). Trimming cost V 7 bases and J 3 bases, with 22 bases left between them. Germline loops: CDR1 DFQATT, CDR2 SNEGSKA (reference sequence). The CDR3 sequence is 16 residues long. The CDR3 sequence is CSVRGRGGALYNEQFF. The CDR3 nucleotides read TGCAGTGTTAGGGGTAGAGGGGGGGCCCTCTACAATGAGCAGTTCTTC.

This clonotype was detected only a few times. One base away lies a much larger clone, so this may be a sequencing read error. The J gene is TRBJ2-2, the V gene TRBV24-1, with D perhaps TRBD2 (5 bases). From germline, CDR1 is KGHDR and CDR2 SFDVKD. The length of the CDR3 is 16 residues. CDR3 sequence reads: CATSPATTQRTGVLFF. CDR3 coding DNA: TGTGCCACCAGTCCCGCAACCACACAGAGGACCGGGGTGCTGTTTTTT.

Concerning this clonotype itself: One junction end disagrees with the germline gene, perhaps due to a read error. The V gene is TRBV5-6, the J gene TRBJ2-7; D remains unclear. The germline V gene has CDR1 SGHDT and CDR2 YYEEEE. The CDR3 is made up of 13 amino acids. This CDR3 is CTSSLNTQNEQYF. CDR3 coding DNA: TGTACCAGCAGCTTGAACACGCAAAACGAGCAGTACTTC.

Concerning this clonotype itself: This may arise from a read error, as a much more abundant clone is one base away. The chain is built from TRBV6-1 and TRBJ1-4, with unresolved D. The CDR3 is made up of 14 amino acids. Germline V lookup: CDR1 MNHNS, CDR2 SASEGT. The CDR3 DNA is TGTGCCAGCAGTTGGCAGGATACTAATGAAGAACTGTTTTTT. This sequence encodes CASSWQDTNEELFF.

Concerning this clonotype itself: Being one base from a much bigger clone, this may be a read error. The chain joins TRBV2 to TRBJ2-2, with TRBD1 identical over 9 bases. The CDR3 totals 15 residues. Looked up from germline, CDR1 is SNHLY and CDR2 is FYNNEI. Written as DNA, the CDR3 is TGTGTCAGCACCGGACAGGGGCTGAACACCGGGGAGCTGTTTTTT. It specifies CVSTGQGLNTGELFF.

On this clonotype itself: Since a much larger clone is just one base distant, this may be a read error. V is TRBV4-1 and J is TRBJ1-1; perhaps TRBD1 as D (6 bases). The CDR3 covers 18 residues. Germline loops: CDR1 MGHRA, CDR2 YSYEKL. V shed 2 bases and J shed 7 bases, with 26 bases lying between them. CDR3 DNA sequence: TGCGCCAGCAGCCAAATAGCGTGGGATGGGACAAATATCGATGAAGCTTTCTTT. As protein: CASSQIAWDGTNIDEAFF.

About this clonotype itself: One end of the junction fails to match germline, which may point to a read error. The CDR3 loop is CAISPRNTAELFF. CDR3 in DNA: TGTGCCATCAGTCCTAGAAACACCGCGGAGCTGTTTTTT. The chain uses TRBV6-2 or TRBV6-3 and TRBJ2-2; no firm D call. Germline V lookup: CDR1 MNHEY, CDR2 SVGEGT. This CDR3 is 13 amino acids long.

There are a few counts of this clonotype. V and J are TRBV6-2 or TRBV6-3 and TRBJ1-5; possibly TRBD1 for D (6 bases). This CDR3 spans 15 amino acids. CDR1 MNHEY and CDR2 SVGEGT come from the germline V gene. The V end lost 4 bases, the J end lost 1 base, and 11 bases lay between the germline ends. CDR3 bases: TGTGCCAGCAGTTCCTACAGGGAAAGCAATCAGCCCCAGCATTTT. Its translation: CASSSYRESNQPQHF.

The table lists this clonotype with a few counts. CDR3 DNA sequence: TGTGCCAGCAGTTTCGTTAGCGGGAGGGCCCCATCCACCGGGGAGCTGTTTTTT. Its protein product is CASSFVSGRAPSTGELFF. V and J are TRBV6-2 or TRBV6-3 and TRBJ2-2; 11 bases are a match to TRBD2. The J segment lost 4 bases and the V segment lost 4 bases, leaving 11 bases of the junction unmatched. Per germline, CDR1 MNHEY and CDR2 SVGEGT. This CDR3 spans 18 amino acids.

This clonotype showed up just once. A much larger clonotype is one base distant, so this may be a read error. The CDR3 end shows no conserved phenylalanine or tryptophan, and so a read error is likely. The gene calls are TRBV4-3 and TRBJ2-7, with a weak D call TRBD2 (5 bases). The germline gives CDR1 LGHNA, CDR2 YSLEER. CDR3 length: 16 amino acids. V lost 2 bases and J 0 bases, leaving 14 bases between the germline ends. CDR3 in amino acids: CASSQMYLAVSYEQYI. The CDR3 DNA reads TGCGCCAGCAGCCAAATGTATCTAGCCGTCTCCTACGAGCAGTACATC.

V and J are TRBV6-5 and TRBJ2-2; D is uncertain. This CDR3 has 13 amino acids. Germline V gives CDR1 MNHEY, CDR2 SVGAGI. Trimming left V 2 bases short and J 5 bases short, with 6 bases between. CDR3 protein: CASSYGKTGELFF. The CDR3 DNA sequence: TGTGCCAGCAGTTACGGGAAGACCGGGGAGCTGTTTTTT.

Comment on this clonotype: This may stem from a read error, because a much larger clone lies one nucleotide away. The chain employs TRBV6-2 or TRBV6-3 and TRBJ2-2, with D possibly called TRBD1 or TRBD2 (5 bases each). The CDR3 is 14 residues long. V lost 5 bases, J lost 3 bases, and 10 bases lay in between. CDR1 MNHEY and CDR2 SVGEGT come from the germline V gene. As DNA, the CDR3 is TGTGCCAGCAGTCCCGGGACGGACACCGGGGAGCTGTTTTTT. Its protein is CASSPGTDTGELFF.

This chain joins TRBV30 and TRBJ2-7, with TRBD2 as a possible D gene (6 bases). CDR1 is GTSNPN and CDR2 is SVGIG in the germline V gene (reference sequence). V was cut by 0 bases and J by 9 bases, with 24 bases left in between. This CDR3 comprises 16 residues. In DNA, the CDR3 is TGTGCCTGGAGTGTTACGCCGACTAGACGGACTCACGGGCAGTACTTC. Residues: CAWSVTPTRRTHGQYF.

The rearrangement joins TRBV5-1 to TRBJ1-4; D not resolved. This CDR3 has 15 residues. With 3 bases removed from V and 0 bases from J, the gap between germline ends came to 9 bases. Germline values: CDR1 SGHRS, CDR2 YFSETQ. CDR3 in amino acids: CASSWLGSTNEKLFF. CDR3 coding DNA: TGCGCCAGCAGCTGGCTCGGATCAACTAATGAAAAACTGTTTTTT.

About this clonotype: One end of the junction does not line up with germline, which may come from a read error. V usage is TRBV20-1 and J usage is TRBJ2-7; 8 nucleotides match TRBD1. CDR1 is DFQATT, CDR2 SNEGSKA, per germline (reference sequence). This CDR3 contains 14 residues. CDR3 DNA sequence: TGCAGTGCTTATCCCGGGACAGGAGGGTGCGAGCAATACTTC. This gives the protein CSAYPGTGGCEQYF.